The 2 T cell receptor beta chains given below trace back to one sample, sequenced in a study of blood T cell repertoires in COVID-19. Data came from immunoSEQ multiplex PCR; TCRdb stores just in-frame clones and leaves some out. The sample has 130,000 to 150,000 clones; 79% are singletons. The sequenced material came from peripheral blood. Source of these receptors: a man aged 60-69 years with acute or convalescent COVID-19.

This sequence joins TRBV9 and TRBJ2-6; TRBD1 aligns across 12 bases. V was clipped by 4 bases and J by 4 bases; unmatched bases: 9. CDR3 length: 18 residues. CDR1 and CDR2 from the germline V gene are SGDLS and YYNGEE. The CDR3 bases are TGTGCCAGCAGCCCAACGGGACAGGGGGCGGTCGGGGCCAACGTCCTGACTTTC. This codes for CASSPTGQGAVGANVLTF.

This sequence joins TRBV4-3 and TRBJ1-2, with D possibly TRBD1 on 5 matching bases. The CDR3 length is 18 residues. Trimming took off 2 bases at V and 0 bases at J, with 19 bases between the two ends. The germline V gene has CDR1 LGHNA and CDR2 YSLEER. The CDR3 reads CASSQNPPTDYPNYGYTF. CDR3 DNA sequence: TGCGCCAGCAGCCAAAACCCCCCGACAGATTACCCTAACTATGGCTACACCTTC.